A selection of T cell receptor beta chains follows, all from one sample in a study of breast tumors, draining lymph nodes, adjacent tissues. MiXCR, applied by TCRdb to the multiplex PCR reads, yields one record per CDR3 protein. The repertoire has about 100,000 distinct CDR3 sequences, 21% of them found once; the top ten carry over 1%. The sample was axillary lymph node tissue. Receptors were obtained from a female donor with breast cancer. Some clones in this sample may be carry-over from other donors' samples. Both conserved end residues are part of each CDR3. D genes are given only for firm matches. For some rows the clone size is stated as once, few or many, or as a class when expanded; others skip it.

D gene: .
J gene: TRBJ2-2
V gene: TRBV5-4
clone size: many
CDR3 protein: CASSLGISNTGELFF
CDR3 DNA: TGTGCCAGCAGCTTGGGTATATCGAACACCGGGGAGCTGTTTTTT

D gene: .
J gene: TRBJ1-4
V gene: TRBV29-1
clone size: many
CDR3 protein: CSAVDTLNEKLFF
CDR3 DNA: TGCAGCGCTGTGGACACCCTTAATGAAAAACTGTTTTTT

D gene: TRBD2
J gene: TRBJ2-2
V gene: TRBV19
clone size: few
CDR3 protein: CASRASGRWYTGELFF
CDR3 DNA: TGTGCCAGTAGAGCTAGCGGGAGGTGGTATACCGGGGAGCTGTTTTTT

D gene: TRBD1
J gene: TRBJ1-2
V gene: TRBV5-1
clone size: many
CDR3 protein: CASSSDRGRRGYTF
CDR3 DNA: TGCGCCAGCAGCAGCGACAGGGGGCGTCGTGGCTACACCTTC

D gene: .
J gene: TRBJ2-3
V gene: TRBV6-1
clone size: many
CDR3 protein: CASSEVFTDTQYF
CDR3 DNA: TGTGCCAGCAGTGAGGTTTTCACAGATACGCAGTATTTT

D gene: TRBD2
J gene: TRBJ2-7
V gene: TRBV2
clone size: .
CDR3 protein: CATRGLAGYEQYF
CDR3 DNA: TGTGCCACCCGAGGACTAGCGGGATACGAGCAGTACTTC

D gene: TRBD1
J gene: TRBJ1-2
V gene: TRBV5-5
clone size: many
CDR3 protein: CASSLLWTGANYGYTF
CDR3 DNA: TGTGCCAGCAGCCTATTATGGACAGGGGCTAACTATGGCTACACCTTC

D gene: .
J gene: TRBJ1-1
V gene: TRBV4-1
clone size: .
CDR3 protein: CASSSPLVNTEAFF
CDR3 DNA: TGCGCCAGCAGCTCCCCCCTGGTGAACACTGAAGCTTTCTTT

D gene: .
J gene: TRBJ2-5
V gene: TRBV6-1
clone size: many
CDR3 protein: CASSEGFGGLAQETQYF
CDR3 DNA: TGTGCCAGCAGTGAAGGATTCGGGGGGCTAGCCCAAGAGACCCAGTACTTC

D gene: .
J gene: TRBJ1-2
V gene: TRBV5-1
clone size: many
CDR3 protein: CASSLEAKYGYTF
CDR3 DNA: TGCGCCAGCAGCTTGGAGGCAAAATATGGCTACACCTTC

D gene: TRBD2
J gene: TRBJ2-1
V gene: TRBV4-1
clone size: .
CDR3 protein: CASSQAGTSGSLNERFF
CDR3 DNA: TGCGCCAGCAGCCAAGCCGGGACTAGCGGGAGTTTAAATGAGCGGTTCTTC

D gene: .
J gene: TRBJ1-4
V gene: TRBV7-9
clone size: many
CDR3 protein: CASSHTGIEEKLFF
CDR3 DNA: TGTGCCAGCAGCCATACAGGGATTGAGGAAAAACTGTTTTTT

D gene: TRBD1
J gene: TRBJ2-2
V gene: TRBV20-1
clone size: .
CDR3 protein: CSARDLGQGTDTGELFF
CDR3 DNA: TGCAGTGCTAGAGATCTGGGACAGGGGACGGACACCGGGGAGCTGTTTTTT

D gene: TRBD1
J gene: TRBJ1-5
V gene: TRBV6-5
clone size: many
CDR3 protein: CASRGQGTNQPQHF
CDR3 DNA: TGTGCCAGCAGGGGACAGGGGACTAATCAGCCCCAGCATTTT

D gene: .
J gene: TRBJ2-5
V gene: TRBV5-4
clone size: many
CDR3 protein: CASKTPGQETQYF
CDR3 DNA: TGTGCCAGCAAAACGCCGGGCCAAGAGACCCAGTACTTC

D gene: .
J gene: TRBJ2-7
V gene: TRBV28
clone size: few
CDR3 protein: CASSFPGQTSSYEQYF
CDR3 DNA: TGTGCCAGCAGTTTTCCTGGACAGACTTCCTCCTACGAGCAGTACTTC

D gene: .
J gene: TRBJ2-6
V gene: TRBV18
clone size: .
CDR3 protein: CASSPSGANVLTF
CDR3 DNA: TGTGCCAGCTCACCATCTGGGGCCAACGTCCTGACTTTC